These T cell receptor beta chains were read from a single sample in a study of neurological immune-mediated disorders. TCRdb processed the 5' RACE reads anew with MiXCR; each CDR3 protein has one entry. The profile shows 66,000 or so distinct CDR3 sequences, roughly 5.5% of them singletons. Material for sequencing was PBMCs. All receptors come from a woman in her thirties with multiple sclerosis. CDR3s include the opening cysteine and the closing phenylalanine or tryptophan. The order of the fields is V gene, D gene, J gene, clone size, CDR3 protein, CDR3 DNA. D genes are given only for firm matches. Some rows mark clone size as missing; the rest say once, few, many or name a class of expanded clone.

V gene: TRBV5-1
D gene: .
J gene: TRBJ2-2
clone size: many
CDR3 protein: CASSPQTATGELFF
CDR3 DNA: TGCGCCAGCAGCCCCCAGACAGCCACCGGGGAGCTGTTTTTT

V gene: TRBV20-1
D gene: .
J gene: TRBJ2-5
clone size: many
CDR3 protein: CSATQDAETQYF
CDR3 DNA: TGCAGTGCTACGCAGGATGCGGAGACCCAGTACTTC

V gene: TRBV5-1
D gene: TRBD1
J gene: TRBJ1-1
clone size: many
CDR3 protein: CASSLGQGSTEAFF
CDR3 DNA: TGCGCCAGCAGCTTAGGACAGGGTAGCACTGAAGCTTTCTTT

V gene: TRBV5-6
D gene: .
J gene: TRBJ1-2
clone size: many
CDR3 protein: CASSVPGDYGYTF
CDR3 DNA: TGTGCCAGCAGCGTACCAGGGGACTATGGCTACACCTTC

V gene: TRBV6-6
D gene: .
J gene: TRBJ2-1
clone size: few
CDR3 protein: CASSYEQSSYNEQFF
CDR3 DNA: TGTGCCAGCAGTTACGAGCAGAGCTCCTACAATGAGCAGTTCTTC

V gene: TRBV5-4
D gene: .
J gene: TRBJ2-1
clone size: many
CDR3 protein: CASSGSPGNEQFF
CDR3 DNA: TGTGCCAGCAGCGGATCCCCGGGGAATGAGCAGTTCTTC

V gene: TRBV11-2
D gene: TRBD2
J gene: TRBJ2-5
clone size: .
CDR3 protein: CASSLTGGAGETQYF
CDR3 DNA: TGTGCCAGCAGCCTAACGGGGGGGGCTGGAGAGACCCAGTACTTC

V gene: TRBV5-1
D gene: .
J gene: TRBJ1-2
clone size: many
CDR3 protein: CASSHELGYGYTF
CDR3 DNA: TGCGCCAGCAGCCATGAGTTGGGCTATGGCTACACCTTC

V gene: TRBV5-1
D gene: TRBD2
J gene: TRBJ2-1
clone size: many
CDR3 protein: CASASGDSYNEQFF
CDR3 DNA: TGCGCCAGCGCAAGCGGGGACTCCTACAATGAGCAGTTCTTC

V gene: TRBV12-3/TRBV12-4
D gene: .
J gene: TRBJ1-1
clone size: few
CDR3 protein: CASSRDRGLNTEAFF
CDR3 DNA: TGTGCCAGCAGCCGGGACCGAGGGCTAAACACTGAAGCTTTCTTT